This T cell receptor beta chain appears in the sequencing data of a study of vaccination effects on CD4 cells after COVID-19. Study findings and constraints: At late timepoints after vaccination, vaccine- and infection-induced clones shrank markedly.

The germline V gene has CDR1 SGHNT and CDR2 YYREEE (reference sequence). V shed 4 bases, J shed 8 bases, and the junction held 11 bases outside the gene matches. This CDR3 is 14 amino acids long. The repertoire was sequenced with immunoSEQ multiplex PCR; TCRdb's copy has only in-frame clones and lacks some. The table shows approximately 25,000 clones, with approximately 75% occurring only once. The ViraFEST assay expanded antigen-specific CD4+ T cells with viral peptide pools before sequencing. Researchers isolated CD4+ T cells once 9 to 11 days of culture had elapsed. Vaccinated recipients, who were negative for nucleocapsid antibodies, had no history of SARS-CoV-2 infection. Two million PBMC were placed in each well, which was supplemented with approximately 9.2 IU/ml IL-2 and roughly 10 ug/ml peptides. A half-volume exchange with IL-2 medium occurred on days 3 and 7. Notes on this clone: Antigen: not known.

The TCR comes from a human donor who received a COVID-19 vaccine. Specimen: CD4+ T cells from PBMCs cultured with SARS-CoV-2 spike peptides, collected before COVID-19 vaccination. The chain has TRBV5-4 and TRBJ1-2; the match to TRBD1 covers 7 bases. The CDR3 nucleotides are TGTGCCAGCAGCCTCAGGGGGGCGGGAAGGGGCTACACCTTC. Protein product: CASSLRGAGRGYTF.